These T cell receptor beta chains were read from a single sample in a study of CD8 T cells in Susac syndrome. TCRdb recomputed calls from the immunoSEQ multiplex PCR reads with MiXCR, one row per CDR3 protein. The sample shows 95,000 to 150,000 distinct CDR3 sequences, just under 95% of them seen only once. Sequencing used CD8+ T cells from PBMCs. The receptors were gathered from a human donor with Susac syndrome. The CDR3 runs from the conserved cysteine through the conserved F or W. Fields, in order: clone size, D gene, V gene, J gene, CDR3 DNA, CDR3 protein. D genes are given only for firm matches. Some rows mark clone size as missing; the rest say once, few, many or name a class of expanded clone.

size: .; D: .; V: TRBV3-1; J: TRBJ2-1; DNA: TGTGCCAGCAGCCCCCAGGGGCGGGGCCCCTACAATGAGCAGTTCTTC; CDR3: CASSPQGRGPYNEQFF
size: .; D: .; V: TRBV12-5; J: TRBJ2-7; DNA: TGTGCTAGTGGTTTGTCGGGCGAGCAGTACTTC; CDR3: CASGLSGEQYF
size: .; D: TRBD1; V: TRBV4-1; J: TRBJ1-1; DNA: TGCGCCAGCAGGGGGACAGGCTCCATGAACACTGAAGCTTTCTTT; CDR3: CASRGTGSMNTEAFF
size: .; D: TRBD2; V: TRBV29-1; J: TRBJ2-1; DNA: TGCAGCGTTGAAGAGAACCAGCGGGGGGGATTGTATGAGCAGTTCTTC; CDR3: CSVEENQRGGLYEQFF
size: .; D: TRBD1; V: TRBV29-1; J: TRBJ1-4; DNA: TGCAGCGTTGAATCCTGGAACAGGGGTTCGGGAAAACTGTTTTTT; CDR3: CSVESWNRGSGKLFF
size: .; D: .; V: TRBV4-2; J: TRBJ2-1; DNA: TGTGCCAGCAGCCAAGGGCGGGGGCTCTACAATGAGCAGTTCTTC; CDR3: CASSQGRGLYNEQFF
size: .; D: TRBD1; V: TRBV20-1; J: TRBJ2-3; DNA: TGCAGTGCCCCTGGACAGGGCGAAGATACGCAGTATTTT; CDR3: CSAPGQGEDTQYF
size: .; D: TRBD2; V: TRBV20-1; J: TRBJ2-5; DNA: TGCAGTGCTAGAGAGACTAGCGGGGGCCCAAAGGAGACCCAGTACTTC; CDR3: CSARETSGGPKETQYF
size: .; D: .; V: TRBV9; J: TRBJ2-2; DNA: TGTGCCAGCGGAGAAAACACCGGGGAGCTGTTTTTT; CDR3: CASGENTGELFF
size: .; D: TRBD1; V: TRBV4-1; J: TRBJ2-7; DNA: TGCGCCAGCAGCCAAGATTCAACAGGGGGCTACGAGCAGTACTTC; CDR3: CASSQDSTGGYEQYF
size: once; D: .; V: TRBV4-1; J: TRBJ2-5; DNA: TGCGCCAGCAGCCTGGGATACGCAGGGGAGACCCAGTACTTC; CDR3: CASSLGYAGETQYF
size: .; D: TRBD1; V: TRBV3-1; J: TRBJ2-5; DNA: TGTGCCAGCAGCCCGACAGGGCTGGGCCAGTACTTC; CDR3: CASSPTGLGQYF